A selection of T cell receptor beta chains follows, all from one sample in a study of T cells in tuberculosis. TCRdb's copy holds only in-frame clones and misses some; the assay was immunoSEQ multiplex PCR. Among more than 45,000 clones, 88% were seen once, and the ten largest hold 20% to 25%. The sequenced sample was CD1b-GMM tetramer-negative cells sorted from PBMCs. The receptor source for this set is an adult woman with latent tuberculosis. The CDR3 runs from the conserved cysteine through the conserved F or W. A D gene is named only where the DNA matches it firmly. Not every row has a clone size; where given, it reads once, few, many or a size class.

d_call: -
clone_size: once
v_call: TRBV5-1
j_call: TRBJ2-3
cdr3_nt: TGCGCCAGCAGCGTGGATCTAGGGGGAGCTGGAACAGATACGCAGTATTTT
cdr3_aa: CASSVDLGGAGTDTQYF

d_call: TRBD1
clone_size: -
v_call: TRBV6-1
j_call: TRBJ2-7
cdr3_nt: TGTGCCAGCAGTGAAGCGGGGGACAGCTCCTACGAGCAGTACTTC
cdr3_aa: CASSEAGDSSYEQYF

d_call: -
clone_size: once
v_call: TRBV7-9
j_call: TRBJ2-7
cdr3_nt: TGTGCCAGCAGCTCTGCCCTAGAAGCCTACGAGCAGTACTTC
cdr3_aa: CASSSALEAYEQYF

d_call: -
clone_size: -
v_call: TRBV4-2
j_call: TRBJ1-2
cdr3_nt: TGTGCCAGCAGCCAAGCAGAGGGTAGGAGGGGCTACACCTTC
cdr3_aa: CASSQAEGRRGYTF

d_call: -
clone_size: -
v_call: TRBV30
j_call: TRBJ1-5
cdr3_nt: TGTGCCTGGAGTTCAGGGATAGATAGCAATCAGCCCCAGCATTTT
cdr3_aa: CAWSSGIDSNQPQHF

d_call: -
clone_size: -
v_call: TRBV19
j_call: TRBJ1-2
cdr3_nt: TGTGCCAGTAGGAAAGGACAAACCTATGGCTACACCTTC
cdr3_aa: CASRKGQTYGYTF

d_call: TRBD2
clone_size: -
v_call: TRBV4-1
j_call: TRBJ2-7
cdr3_nt: TGCGCCAGCAGCCCCTCCGGACTAGCGGGGGGGTCCGGGCGGTACGAGCAGTACTTC
cdr3_aa: CASSPSGLAGGSGRYEQYF

d_call: -
clone_size: -
v_call: TRBV5-6
j_call: TRBJ2-4
cdr3_nt: TGTGCCAGCAGCCTACTAGAAAACATTCAGTACTTC
cdr3_aa: CASSLLENIQYF

d_call: -
clone_size: -
v_call: TRBV25-1
j_call: TRBJ2-7
cdr3_nt: TGTGCCAGCAGTCCCCCCGGGAACTCCTACGAGCAGTACTTC
cdr3_aa: CASSPPGNSYEQYF

d_call: TRBD1
clone_size: -
v_call: TRBV14
j_call: TRBJ1-2
cdr3_nt: TGTGCCAGCAGCCAGGCCGGGACAGGGGTCTATGGCTACACCTTC
cdr3_aa: CASSQAGTGVYGYTF

d_call: TRBD2
clone_size: -
v_call: TRBV9
j_call: TRBJ2-1
cdr3_nt: TGTGCCAGCAGCGCTGCTCCTAGCGGGGGAGGCAATGAGCAGTTCTTC
cdr3_aa: CASSAAPSGGGNEQFF

d_call: -
clone_size: once
v_call: TRBV19
j_call: TRBJ2-4
cdr3_nt: TGTGCCAGTAGTCTAGTGGAGCAGCCCCAAAACATTCAGTACTTC
cdr3_aa: CASSLVEQPQNIQYF

d_call: TRBD1
clone_size: -
v_call: TRBV27
j_call: TRBJ1-4
cdr3_nt: TGTGCCAGCAGCCGACAGGGATTCGGAAAACTGTTTTTT
cdr3_aa: CASSRQGFGKLFF

d_call: -
clone_size: -
v_call: TRBV7-9
j_call: TRBJ2-2
cdr3_nt: TGTGCCAGCAGCCCAAATGAGGGGGCCGGGGAGCTGTTTTTT
cdr3_aa: CASSPNEGAGELFF

d_call: TRBD1
clone_size: -
v_call: TRBV28
j_call: TRBJ2-7
cdr3_nt: TGTGCCAGCAGTTTCTTACAGGGGGTGAGGGAGCAGTACTTC
cdr3_aa: CASSFLQGVREQYF

d_call: TRBD1
clone_size: -
v_call: TRBV7-2
j_call: TRBJ1-6
cdr3_nt: TGTGCCAGCAGCCCCGACAGGGCCCCTTCACCCCTCCACTTT
cdr3_aa: CASSPDRAPSPLHF

d_call: -
clone_size: -
v_call: TRBV27
j_call: TRBJ1-5
cdr3_nt: TGTGCCAGCACCCATGGGGAGGGGAATCGGCCCCAGCATTTT
cdr3_aa: CASTHGEGNRPQHF

d_call: -
clone_size: -
v_call: TRBV9
j_call: TRBJ2-1
cdr3_nt: TGTGCCAGCAGCCCCCACAGACTAGAGGATGAGCAGTTCTTC
cdr3_aa: CASSPHRLEDEQFF

d_call: -
clone_size: -
v_call: TRBV7-9
j_call: TRBJ2-7
cdr3_nt: TGTGCCAGCAGCCCCTGGCCCACGGGAATCAGCTCCTACGAGCAGTACTTC
cdr3_aa: CASSPWPTGISSYEQYF

d_call: TRBD2
clone_size: -
v_call: TRBV6-8
j_call: TRBJ2-1
cdr3_nt: TGTGCCAGCAGTTACGTGACTAGCGGTTCCTACAATGAGCAGTTCTTC
cdr3_aa: CASSYVTSGSYNEQFF

d_call: TRBD2
clone_size: -
v_call: TRBV9
j_call: TRBJ2-1
cdr3_nt: TGTGCCAGCAGCGTAGAGGCGGGAGGTTCGTACAATGAGCAGTTCTTC
cdr3_aa: CASSVEAGGSYNEQFF

d_call: -
clone_size: -
v_call: TRBV7-2
j_call: TRBJ2-2
cdr3_nt: TGTGCCAGCAGGCGGGTCAACACCGGGGAGCTGTTTTTT
cdr3_aa: CASRRVNTGELFF

d_call: -
clone_size: -
v_call: TRBV7-2
j_call: TRBJ2-7
cdr3_nt: TGTGCCAGCAGCCCCGGGACTTTCTCCTACGAGCAGTACTTC
cdr3_aa: CASSPGTFSYEQYF

d_call: -
clone_size: -
v_call: TRBV6-5
j_call: TRBJ1-1
cdr3_nt: TGTGCCAGCAGCCGCGGACAGAGGAACACTGAAGCTTTCTTT
cdr3_aa: CASSRGQRNTEAFF

d_call: -
clone_size: -
v_call: TRBV5-1
j_call: TRBJ1-4
cdr3_nt: TGCGCCAGCAGCTTGGGGCAGACAACTAATGAAAAACTGTTTTTT
cdr3_aa: CASSLGQTTNEKLFF

d_call: -
clone_size: -
v_call: TRBV7-2
j_call: TRBJ1-1
cdr3_nt: TGTGCCAGCAGCAGGACACTGATGAACACTGAAGCTTTCTTT
cdr3_aa: CASSRTLMNTEAFF

d_call: -
clone_size: -
v_call: TRBV13
j_call: TRBJ2-7
cdr3_nt: TGTGCCAGCAGCCCCAGTGGGCTGTACGAGCAGTACTTC
cdr3_aa: CASSPSGLYEQYF

d_call: TRBD2
clone_size: few
v_call: TRBV2
j_call: TRBJ2-5
cdr3_nt: TGTGCCAGCAGCGGGGGAGGGGAGACCCAGTACTTC
cdr3_aa: CASSGGGETQYF

d_call: -
clone_size: -
v_call: TRBV7-2
j_call: TRBJ1-2
cdr3_nt: TGTGCCAGCAGCTTAGGGCCCACCTATGGCTACACCTTC
cdr3_aa: CASSLGPTYGYTF

d_call: -
clone_size: -
v_call: TRBV7-2
j_call: TRBJ1-2
cdr3_nt: TGTGCCAGCAGCTTAGTGGCGGAGGGCTATGGCTACACCTTC
cdr3_aa: CASSLVAEGYGYTF

d_call: TRBD2
clone_size: -
v_call: TRBV28
j_call: TRBJ2-3
cdr3_nt: TGTGCCAGCAGTTCCCGGGGGGGACACACAGATACGCAGTATTTT
cdr3_aa: CASSSRGGHTDTQYF

d_call: TRBD2
clone_size: -
v_call: TRBV2
j_call: TRBJ2-2
cdr3_nt: TGTGCCAGCAGTGAAGCGCTTCTAACTAGCGGTCCACCCGGGGAGCTGTTTTTT
cdr3_aa: CASSEALLTSGPPGELFF

d_call: -
clone_size: few
v_call: TRBV7-2
j_call: TRBJ1-1
cdr3_nt: TGTGCCAGCAGTTTTCAGGGGAACACTGAAGCTTTCTTT
cdr3_aa: CASSFQGNTEAFF

d_call: -
clone_size: -
v_call: TRBV7-2
j_call: TRBJ2-5
cdr3_nt: TGTGCCAGCAGCTTAACTGAGACCCAGTACTTC
cdr3_aa: CASSLTETQYF

d_call: -
clone_size: few
v_call: TRBV5-1
j_call: TRBJ2-7
cdr3_nt: TGCGCCAGCAGCCCCGAAACAGGTATCGGCCTCGAGCAGTACTTC
cdr3_aa: CASSPETGIGLEQYF

d_call: -
clone_size: once
v_call: TRBV4-2
j_call: TRBJ2-7
cdr3_nt: TGTGCCAGCAGCCAAGCCGGAGAGGGATACTACGAGCAGTACTTC
cdr3_aa: CASSQAGEGYYEQYF

d_call: -
clone_size: -
v_call: TRBV19
j_call: TRBJ2-1
cdr3_nt: TGTGCCAGTAGTATTTCGGGGGTGAGCAATGAGCAGTTCTTC
cdr3_aa: CASSISGVSNEQFF

d_call: TRBD1
clone_size: few
v_call: TRBV2
j_call: TRBJ1-2
cdr3_nt: TGTGCCACCGAAGTAAGGACAGGGAGCTATGGCTACACCTTC
cdr3_aa: CATEVRTGSYGYTF

d_call: -
clone_size: -
v_call: TRBV5-6
j_call: TRBJ2-7
cdr3_nt: TGTGCCAGCAGCCTCTCTACCCACGAGCAGTACTTC
cdr3_aa: CASSLSTHEQYF

d_call: -
clone_size: -
v_call: TRBV30
j_call: TRBJ1-2
cdr3_nt: TGTGCCTGGAGTGACGGGACGGGGGATGGCTACACCTTC
cdr3_aa: CAWSDGTGDGYTF

d_call: TRBD2
clone_size: -
v_call: TRBV19
j_call: TRBJ2-1
cdr3_nt: TGTGCCAGTAGTATTATGGGACTACCCTTTTCGGGTGAGCAGTTCTTC
cdr3_aa: CASSIMGLPFSGEQFF

d_call: TRBD1
clone_size: -
v_call: TRBV2
j_call: TRBJ2-4
cdr3_nt: TGTGCCAGCAGTGCGGACAGGGGGAGGGGGAACATTCAGTACTTC
cdr3_aa: CASSADRGRGNIQYF

d_call: TRBD1
clone_size: -
v_call: TRBV6-4
j_call: TRBJ1-2
cdr3_nt: TGTGCCAGCAGGGTACGGCGGGGACAGCCTAGGTATGGCTACACCTTC
cdr3_aa: CASRVRRGQPRYGYTF

d_call: TRBD2
clone_size: -
v_call: TRBV7-9
j_call: TRBJ2-7
cdr3_nt: TGTGCCAGCAGCCGAATTCTAGCGGGAGGCTCCTACGAGCAGTACTTC
cdr3_aa: CASSRILAGGSYEQYF

d_call: TRBD1
clone_size: once
v_call: TRBV4-2
j_call: TRBJ2-2
cdr3_nt: TGTGCCAGCAGCCAACTAACAGGGGGCGCTTTTACCGGGGAGCTGTTTTTT
cdr3_aa: CASSQLTGGAFTGELFF

d_call: TRBD2
clone_size: -
v_call: TRBV11-3
j_call: TRBJ2-1
cdr3_nt: TGTGCCAGCAGATACAGCGGGAGCCACAATGAGCAGTTCTTC
cdr3_aa: CASRYSGSHNEQFF

d_call: -
clone_size: -
v_call: TRBV2
j_call: TRBJ2-7
cdr3_nt: TGTGCCAGCACCAATTGGGACACTAAAGGGAAGTACTTC
cdr3_aa: CASTNWDTKGKYF

d_call: -
clone_size: -
v_call: TRBV7-9
j_call: TRBJ2-5
cdr3_nt: TGTGCCAGCAGCTTAGAATTGGGAGGAGCATACTTC
cdr3_aa: CASSLELGGAYF

d_call: TRBD2
clone_size: once
v_call: TRBV5-1
j_call: TRBJ2-3
cdr3_nt: TGCGCCAGCAGCAAGGGGACTAGCGGGCACCATTTT
cdr3_aa: CASSKGTSGHHF

d_call: -
clone_size: -
v_call: TRBV19
j_call: TRBJ1-3
cdr3_nt: TGTGCCACCTACGGTGAAACCATATATTTT
cdr3_aa: CATYGETIYF

d_call: -
clone_size: -
v_call: TRBV19
j_call: TRBJ1-2
cdr3_nt: TGTGCCAGTAGTACCCTGGTTGGGAGGGGAGACTATGGCTACACCTTC
cdr3_aa: CASSTLVGRGDYGYTF

d_call: -
clone_size: -
v_call: TRBV4-1
j_call: TRBJ1-6
cdr3_nt: TGCGCCAGCAGCGCCCGAGTCAGGGCTCGCTCCTATAATTCACCCCTCCACTTT
cdr3_aa: CASSARVRARSYNSPLHF

d_call: -
clone_size: -
v_call: TRBV7-9
j_call: TRBJ1-1
cdr3_nt: TGTGCCGGTTCAACGGGGAACACTGAAGCTTTCTTT
cdr3_aa: CAGSTGNTEAFF

d_call: TRBD2
clone_size: once
v_call: TRBV6-1
j_call: TRBJ2-1
cdr3_nt: TGTGCCAGCAGCCTTCCGGGACTAGCGAACAATGAGCAGTTCTTC
cdr3_aa: CASSLPGLANNEQFF